A single sample gave rise to the 25 T cell receptor beta chains below, sequenced in a study of identical twins. A single record per CDR3 protein comes from TCRdb applying MiXCR to the 5' RACE reads. This sample has approximately 550,000 distinct CDR3 sequences, with approximately 20% found just once. The sample also formed part of further work on yellow fever vaccine responses in identical twins.

Sequenced input: CD4+ T cells sorted from blood. All receptors derive from a woman aged 18-30 years in good health.

The chain couples TRBV5-6 to TRBJ2-2; D perhaps matches TRBD2 (5 bases). This CDR3 contains 18 residues. Germline CDR1 is SGHDT and CDR2 is YYEEEE. V lost 0 bases to trimming and J lost 0 bases, with 15 bases between them. In DNA, the CDR3 is TGTGCCAGCAGCTTGGTTGGCTGGGCGGAGGCGAACACCGGGGAGCTGTTTTTT. Encoded protein: CASSLVGWAEANTGELFF.

The chain recombines TRBV7-9 with TRBJ2-6, with TRBD2 matching over 8 bases. The germline V gene encodes CDR1 SEHNR and CDR2 FQNEAQ (reference sequence). The CDR3 runs to 15 residues. The ends lost 5 bases at V and 2 bases at J; junction bases unmatched: 2. DNA for the CDR3: TGTGCCAGCAGCCCCGGGGGGGCTGGGGCCAACGTCCTGACTTTC. Translation: CASSPGGAGANVLTF.

The V and J genes are TRBV9 and TRBJ2-3, with 10 bases aligning to TRBD2. CDR3 length: 16 residues. V lost 1 base, J lost 5 bases, and 7 bases stayed unmatched. CDR1 is SGDLS and CDR2 is YYNGEE in the germline V gene. The CDR3 reads CASSVSASGSVDTQYF. Written as DNA, the CDR3 is TGTGCCAGCAGCGTATCGGCTAGCGGGAGTGTAGATACGCAGTATTTT.

In this sample, this clonotype turned up a few times. The chain employs TRBV20-1 and TRBJ2-7, with D unresolved. CDR1 and CDR2 (germline): DFQATT, SNEGSKA (reference sequence). The CDR3 is made up of 14 amino acids. Trimming pared 3 bases from V and 2 bases from J, leaving 14 bases between. Here the CDR3 DNA reads TGCAGTGCTAGCCCCTTACTAAGCCCCTACGAGCAGTACTTC. It translates to CSASPLLSPYEQYF.

As to this clonotype: One end of the junction varies from germline; a read error may be responsible. This rearrangement joins TRBV20-1 to TRBJ2-1; 11 bases line up with TRBD2. The CDR3 is 15 amino acids. Germline V gene data show CDR1 as DFQATT and CDR2 as SNEGSKA (reference sequence). The chain's CDR3 is CCASSTSGSLYEQFF. The CDR3 region has the DNA TGCTGTGCTAGTTCAACTAGCGGGAGTTTGTATGAGCAGTTCTTC.

The chain recombines TRBV6-1 with TRBJ2-5; TRBD2 matches at 8 bases. The CDR3 spans 12 residues. V was pared by 8 bases and J by 4 bases, with 3 bases of the junction left unmatched. The germline V gene encodes CDR1 MNHNS and CDR2 SASEGT. The CDR3 nucleotides read TGTGCCAGCCAAAGCGGGAGAGAGACCCAGTACTTC. Encoded protein: CASQSGRETQYF.

This clonotype was detected ten times or more. This chain uses TRBV20-1 with TRBJ2-1, with TRBD1 identical over 7 bases. J was trimmed by 9 bases and V by 6 bases; bases with no gene match: 11. Germline V CDR1 and CDR2: DFQATT, SNEGSKA (reference sequence). CDR3 size: 13 residues. DNA for the CDR3: TGCAGTGCCCCCCGACAGGGTGGGTCTGAGCAGTTCTTC. Residues: CSAPRQGGSEQFF.

This clonotype was picked up a small number of times. V is TRBV28 and J is TRBJ2-1; D remains ambiguous. Trimming shortened V by 5 bases and J by 6 bases, and 17 bases separated the two germline ends. The germline CDR1 and CDR2 sequences are MDHEN and SYDVKM. The CDR3 contains 15 residues. The DNA for the CDR3 is TGTGCCAGCAGTCTAAGAGGCCCTCTGGTCAATGAGCAGTTCTTC. Translated, it gives CASSLRGPLVNEQFF.

V gene TRBV19 combines with J gene TRBJ2-1; no reliable D call. This CDR3 contains 13 residues. The V and J ends lost 3 bases and 7 bases respectively, with 10 bases between them. Germline lookup yields CDR1 LNHDA and CDR2 SQIVND (reference sequence). The CDR3 DNA sequence: TGTGCCAGTAGTATTGCCGTCGGGAATGAGCAGTTCTTC. Translating gives CASSIAVGNEQFF.

The sample holds a few counts of this clonotype. The rearrangement uses TRBV24-1 and TRBJ2-4; no clear D gene. CDR1 is KGHDR and CDR2 is SFDVKD in the germline V gene. V was cut by 3 bases and J by 9 bases, with 14 bases left in between. The CDR3 sequence is 14 residues long. CDR3: CATSDRWQHGIQYF. The DNA for the CDR3 is TGTGCCACCAGTGATCGGTGGCAGCATGGCATTCAGTACTTC.

In its sample, this clonotype was seen a few times. The rearrangement links TRBV29-1 to TRBJ2-5, with D maybe TRBD1 (6 bases). The germline gives CDR1 SQVTM, CDR2 ANQGSEA. The CDR3 has 13 amino acids. V shed 5 bases and J shed 1 base, with 11 bases lying between them. The CDR3: CSVHRASQETQYF. CDR3 sequence (DNA): TGCAGCGTTCACAGGGCATCCCAAGAGACCCAGTACTTC.

The chain couples TRBV20-1 to TRBJ2-1; weak D call: TRBD2 (6 bases). The CDR3 is 15 residues long. V was pared by 4 bases and J by 12 bases, with 25 bases between. Germline CDR1 reads DFQATT; CDR2 reads SNEGSKA (reference sequence). This CDR3 reads CSAIVPRDSGLGQFF. CDR3 coding DNA: TGCAGTGCTATTGTACCCCGGGACTCCGGTTTAGGGCAGTTCTTC.

The chain has TRBV20-1 and TRBJ2-5, with 7 bases fitting TRBD2. V was clipped by 2 bases and J by 5 bases; unmatched bases: 11. CDR1 is DFQATT, CDR2 SNEGSKA, per germline (reference sequence). This CDR3 region has 15 residues. Here the CDR3 reads CSARPLRREWETQYF. The DNA for the CDR3 is TGCAGTGCTAGACCCCTGCGGCGGGAGTGGGAGACCCAGTACTTC.

This clonotype has just a few counts. The CDR3 DNA is TGCGCCAGCAGCACCACAGGGGAAGGGGTCTACAATGAGCAGTTCTTC. Translated, it gives CASSTTGEGVYNEQFF. The chain joins TRBV5-1 to TRBJ2-1; the match to TRBD1 covers 7 bases. This CDR3 spans 16 amino acids. CDR1 is SGHRS and CDR2 is YFSETQ in the germline V gene. The trim removed 4 bases at V and 3 bases at J, leaving 10 bases unmatched.

This chain uses TRBV6-1 with TRBJ2-3, with a tentative D call TRBD1 (5 bases). The CDR3 is 13 amino acids. The ends were cut back, 7 bases at V and 4 bases at J, with 12 bases in the middle. CDR1 and CDR2 from the germline V gene are MNHNS and SASEGT. DNA of the CDR3: TGTGCCAGCAATGGCAGGGTCGCAGATACGCAGTATTTT. Translated: CASNGRVADTQYF.

This clonotype was detected only a few times. The V and J genes are TRBV7-6 and TRBJ1-6; 10 positions match TRBD1. Unmatched junction bases numbered 12, after V lost 3 bases and J lost 7 bases. CDR3 length: 18 residues. Germline V lookup: CDR1 SGHVS, CDR2 FNYEAQ. The CDR3 nucleotides are TGTGCCAGCAGCTTGTTAACCCCGGGACAGGGGCCGAATTCACCCCTCCACTTT. Its protein is CASSLLTPGQGPNSPLHF.

In this sample, this clonotype turned up many times. The gene calls are TRBV5-1 and TRBJ1-2; no clear D gene. Germline V lookup: CDR1 SGHRS, CDR2 YFSETQ. This CDR3 has 13 amino acids. The V gene lost 4 bases and the J gene lost 2 bases, with 9 bases spanning the gap. CDR3 DNA: TGCGCCAGCAGCCCTACAGAGAACTATGGCTACACCTTC. Translation: CASSPTENYGYTF.

The gene calls are TRBV12-3 or TRBV12-4 and TRBJ2-2; 15 positions match TRBD2. The CDR3 runs to 18 residues. V was clipped by 5 bases and J by 7 bases; unmatched bases: 11. The CDR3 loop is CASSRGLAGGPWSGELFF. CDR3 bases: TGTGCCAGCAGTCGCGGACTAGCGGGAGGGCCCTGGAGCGGGGAGCTGTTTTTT.

This clonotype has just a few counts. The chain couples TRBV29-1 to TRBJ2-2; 9 bases are shared with TRBD2. CDR3 length equals 15 residues. Germline CDR1 is SQVTM and CDR2 is ANQGSEA. The V segment lost 6 bases and the J segment 6 bases; nucleotides outside the gene matches: 11. The CDR3: CSVDLTSGVPGELFF. The CDR3 bases are TGCAGCGTCGACTTGACTAGCGGAGTCCCCGGGGAGCTGTTTTTT.

The chain recombines TRBV6-5 with TRBJ2-5, with 14 nucleotides matching TRBD2. The CDR3 is made up of 17 amino acids. Germline V gives CDR1 MNHEY, CDR2 SVGAGI. With 2 bases clipped from V and 2 bases from J, the junction kept 4 bases outside the gene matches. CDR3 nucleotide sequence: TGTGCCAGCAGTTACCTAGGACTAGCGGGAGGACAAGAGACCCAGTACTTC. Its protein is CASSYLGLAGGQETQYF.

The chain recombines TRBV7-8 with TRBJ1-3; D not certain. Germline CDR1 is SGHVS and CDR2 is FQNEAQ. This CDR3 contains 14 residues. Trimming took off 2 bases at V and 4 bases at J, with 9 bases between the two ends. The chain's CDR3 is CASSLPGTGNTIYF. CDR3 DNA: TGTGCCAGCAGCTTACCGGGAACCGGAAACACCATATATTTT.

This rearrangement joins TRBV6-1 to TRBJ2-1; D not resolved. CDR1 and CDR2 from the germline V gene are MNHNS and SASEGT. The CDR3 contains 13 residues. The ends were cut back, 8 bases at V and 0 bases at J, with 8 bases in the middle. In DNA form, the CDR3 reads TGTGCCAGCGGGTTGCGCTCCTACAATGAGCAGTTCTTC. Translation gives CASGLRSYNEQFF.

This clonotype has a handful of counts. J is TRBJ2-1 and V is TRBV4-1; 11 nucleotides match TRBD1. This CDR3 is built from 15 residues. J lost 3 bases, V lost 3 bases, and 1 base had no gene match. Germline CDR1 and CDR2: MGHRA and YSYEKL. Written as DNA, the CDR3 is TGCGCCAGCAGCCAGGGACAGGGGGACTACAATGAGCAGTTCTTC. Protein sequence: CASSQGQGDYNEQFF.

This clonotype was detected a few times. This chain uses TRBV10-2 with TRBJ2-3; 11 nucleotides match TRBD2. Germline assignment: CDR1 WSHSY and CDR2 SAAADI. V dropped 2 bases and J dropped 4; count of bases not matched to a gene: 14. CDR3 length equals 19 residues. In DNA form, the CDR3 reads TGCGCCAGCAGTGAGGCCCGACGACGTACTAGCGGGAGAGCAGATACGCAGTATTTT. This gives the protein CASSEARRRTSGRADTQYF.

This clonotype has more than one count but fewer than ten. CDR3 loop: CASSHRTSSADTQYF. CDR3 bases: TGTGCCAGCAGTCACCGGACTAGTAGCGCAGATACGCAGTATTTT. The chain uses TRBV6-5 and TRBJ2-3, with TRBD2 matching over 7 bases. Unmatched junction bases numbered 9, after V lost 5 bases and J lost 4 bases. The germline V gene has CDR1 MNHEY and CDR2 SVGAGI. The CDR3 covers 15 residues.